This TCR beta chain came from a study of T cell responses to AZD1222 COVID-19 vaccine. V gave up 9 bases and J gave up 0 bases; unmatched junction bases: 6. This CDR3 spans 15 amino acids. Germline V lookup: CDR1 LNHDA, CDR2 SQIVND (reference sequence). Produced via immunoSEQ multiplex PCR; TCRdb's table is partial and in-frame only. The sample yields approximately 220,000 clones, about 92% seen once. The chain has TRBV19 and TRBJ2-2; 8 positions match TRBD2. The input for sequencing was peripheral blood, taken on day 0 of MenACWY control vaccination. The receptor was derived from an adult in good health. This CDR3 reads CASVAGHANTGELFF. CDR3 coding DNA: TGTGCCAGCGTAGCGGGACACGCGAACACCGGGGAGCTGTTTTTT.